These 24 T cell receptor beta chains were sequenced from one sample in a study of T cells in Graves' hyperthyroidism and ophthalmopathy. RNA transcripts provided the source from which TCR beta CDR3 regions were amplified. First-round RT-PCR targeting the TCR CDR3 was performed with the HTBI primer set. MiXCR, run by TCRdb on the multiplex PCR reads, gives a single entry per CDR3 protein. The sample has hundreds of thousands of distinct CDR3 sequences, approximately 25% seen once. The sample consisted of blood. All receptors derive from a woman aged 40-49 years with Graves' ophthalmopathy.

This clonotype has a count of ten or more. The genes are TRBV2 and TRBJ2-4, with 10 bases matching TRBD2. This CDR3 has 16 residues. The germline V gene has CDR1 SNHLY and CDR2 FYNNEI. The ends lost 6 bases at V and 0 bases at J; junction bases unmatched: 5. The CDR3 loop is CASSPSGSGAKNIQYF. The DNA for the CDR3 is TGTGCCAGCAGCCCTAGCGGGAGTGGAGCCAAAAACATTCAGTACTTC.

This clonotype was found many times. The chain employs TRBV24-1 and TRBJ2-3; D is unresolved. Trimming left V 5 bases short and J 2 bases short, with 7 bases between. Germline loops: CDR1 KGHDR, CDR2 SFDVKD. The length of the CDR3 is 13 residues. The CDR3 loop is CATSAMTTDTQYF. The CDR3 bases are TGTGCCACCAGTGCCATGACCACAGATACGCAGTATTTT.

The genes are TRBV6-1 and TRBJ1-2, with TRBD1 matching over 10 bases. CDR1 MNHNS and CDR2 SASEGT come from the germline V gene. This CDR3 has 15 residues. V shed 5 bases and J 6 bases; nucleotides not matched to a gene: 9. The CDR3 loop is CASSPRQGAGDGYTF. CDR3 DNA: TGTGCCAGCAGTCCAAGACAGGGGGCGGGAGATGGCTACACCTTC.

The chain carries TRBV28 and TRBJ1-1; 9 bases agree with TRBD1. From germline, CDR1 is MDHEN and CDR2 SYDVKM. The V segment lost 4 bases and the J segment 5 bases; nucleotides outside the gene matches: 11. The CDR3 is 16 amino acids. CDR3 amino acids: CASSSFAQGARTEAFF. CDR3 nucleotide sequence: TGTGCCAGCAGTTCCTTTGCACAGGGGGCGCGGACTGAAGCTTTCTTT.

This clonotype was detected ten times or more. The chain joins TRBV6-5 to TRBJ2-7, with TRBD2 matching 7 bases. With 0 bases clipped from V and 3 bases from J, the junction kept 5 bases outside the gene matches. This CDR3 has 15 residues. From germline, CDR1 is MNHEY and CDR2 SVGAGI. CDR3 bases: TGTGCCAGCAGTTACTCTAGCGGGTCCGGCTACGAGCAGTACTTC. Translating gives CASSYSSGSGYEQYF.

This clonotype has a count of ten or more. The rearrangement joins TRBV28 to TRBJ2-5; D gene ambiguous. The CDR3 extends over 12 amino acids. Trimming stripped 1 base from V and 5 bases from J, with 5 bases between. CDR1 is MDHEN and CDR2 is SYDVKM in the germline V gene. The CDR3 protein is CASSLLGETQYF. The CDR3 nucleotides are TGTGCCAGCAGTTTATTGGGTGAGACCCAGTACTTC.

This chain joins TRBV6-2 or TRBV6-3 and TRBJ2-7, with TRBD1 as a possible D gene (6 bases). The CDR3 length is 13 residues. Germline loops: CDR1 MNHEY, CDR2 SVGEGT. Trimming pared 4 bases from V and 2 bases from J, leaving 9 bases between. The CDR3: CASSWGPTYEQYF. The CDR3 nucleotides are TGTGCCAGCAGTTGGGGGCCAACCTACGAGCAGTACTTC.

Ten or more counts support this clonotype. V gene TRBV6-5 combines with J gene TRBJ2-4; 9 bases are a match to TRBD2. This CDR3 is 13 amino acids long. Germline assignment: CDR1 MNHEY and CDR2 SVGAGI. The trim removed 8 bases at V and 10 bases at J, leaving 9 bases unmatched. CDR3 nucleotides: TGTGCCAGCTGTAGCGGGAGAGGAAGAATTCAGTACTTC. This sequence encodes CASCSGRGRIQYF.

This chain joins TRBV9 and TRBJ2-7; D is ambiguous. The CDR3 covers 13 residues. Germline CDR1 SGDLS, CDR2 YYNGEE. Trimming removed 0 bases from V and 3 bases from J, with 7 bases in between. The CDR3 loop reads CASSVDSLYEQYF. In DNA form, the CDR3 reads TGTGCCAGCAGCGTAGACAGCCTCTACGAGCAGTACTTC.

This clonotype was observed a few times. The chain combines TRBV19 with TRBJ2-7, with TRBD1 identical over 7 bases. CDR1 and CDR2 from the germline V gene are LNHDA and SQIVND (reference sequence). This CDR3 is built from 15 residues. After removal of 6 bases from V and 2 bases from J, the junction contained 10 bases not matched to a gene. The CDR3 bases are TGTGCCAGTAGGAACCGGGACAGTCGACCCTACGAGCAGTACTTC. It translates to CASRNRDSRPYEQYF.

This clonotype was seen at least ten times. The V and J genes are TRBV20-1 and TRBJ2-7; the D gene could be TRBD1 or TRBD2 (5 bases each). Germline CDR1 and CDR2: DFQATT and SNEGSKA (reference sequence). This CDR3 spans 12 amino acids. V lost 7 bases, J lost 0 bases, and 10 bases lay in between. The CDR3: CSVRDGSYEQYF. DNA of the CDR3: TGCAGTGTTCGGGACGGCTCCTACGAGCAGTACTTC.

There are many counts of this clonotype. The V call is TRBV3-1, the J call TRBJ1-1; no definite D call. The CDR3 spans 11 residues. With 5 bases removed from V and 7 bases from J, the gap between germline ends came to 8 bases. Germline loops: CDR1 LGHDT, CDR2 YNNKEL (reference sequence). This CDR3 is CASSSVGEAFF. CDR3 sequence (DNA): TGTGCCAGCAGCTCGGTCGGTGAAGCTTTCTTT.

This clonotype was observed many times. CDR3 protein: CSVEDSGSYEQYF. The CDR3 nucleotides read TGCAGCGTTGAGGATAGCGGGAGTTACGAGCAGTACTTC. The V gene is TRBV29-1, the J gene TRBJ2-7, with 9 bases fitting TRBD2. V gave up 3 bases and J gave up 4 bases; unmatched junction bases: 4. The germline V gene has CDR1 SQVTM and CDR2 ANQGSEA. The CDR3 sequence is 13 residues long.

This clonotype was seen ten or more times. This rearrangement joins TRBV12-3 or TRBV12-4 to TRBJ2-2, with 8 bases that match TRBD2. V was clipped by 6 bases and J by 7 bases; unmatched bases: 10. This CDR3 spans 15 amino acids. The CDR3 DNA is TGTGCCAGCAGACCCGAGCGGGAGATGGGCGGGGAGCTGTTTTTT. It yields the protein CASRPEREMGGELFF.

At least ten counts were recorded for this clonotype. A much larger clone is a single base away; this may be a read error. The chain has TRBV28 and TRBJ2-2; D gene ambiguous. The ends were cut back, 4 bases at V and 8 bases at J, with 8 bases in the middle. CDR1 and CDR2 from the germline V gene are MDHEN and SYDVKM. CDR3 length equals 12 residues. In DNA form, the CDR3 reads TGTGCCAGCAGTTCGGGCGAGGGGGAGCTGTTTTTT. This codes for CASSSGEGELFF.

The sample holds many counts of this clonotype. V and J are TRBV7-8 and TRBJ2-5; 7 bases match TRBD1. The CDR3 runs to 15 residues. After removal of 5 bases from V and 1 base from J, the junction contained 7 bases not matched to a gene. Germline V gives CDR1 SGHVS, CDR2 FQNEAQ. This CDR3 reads CASSPSQGFQETQYF. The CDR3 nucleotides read TGTGCCAGCAGCCCATCACAGGGGTTCCAAGAGACCCAGTACTTC.

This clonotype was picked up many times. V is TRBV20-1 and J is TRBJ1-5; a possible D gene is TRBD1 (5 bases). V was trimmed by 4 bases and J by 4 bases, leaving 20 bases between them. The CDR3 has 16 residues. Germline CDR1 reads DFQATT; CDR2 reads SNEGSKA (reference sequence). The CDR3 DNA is TGCAGTGCTACTAGGGCCCAGGCAGGGCTAAATCAGCCCCAGCATTTT. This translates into CSATRAQAGLNQPQHF.

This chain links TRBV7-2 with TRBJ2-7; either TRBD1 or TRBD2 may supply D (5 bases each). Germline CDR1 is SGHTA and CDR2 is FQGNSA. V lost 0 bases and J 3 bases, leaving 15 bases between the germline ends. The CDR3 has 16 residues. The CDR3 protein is CASSLALGASYYEQYF. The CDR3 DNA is TGTGCCAGCAGCTTAGCCCTAGGGGCTAGCTACTACGAGCAGTACTTC.

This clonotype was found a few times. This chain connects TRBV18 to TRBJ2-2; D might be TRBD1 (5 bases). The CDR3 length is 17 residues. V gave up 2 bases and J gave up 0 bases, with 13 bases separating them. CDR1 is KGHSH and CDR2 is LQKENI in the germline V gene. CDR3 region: CASSPASGAPNTGELFF. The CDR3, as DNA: TGTGCCAGCTCACCAGCGTCTGGGGCCCCGAACACCGGGGAGCTGTTTTTT.

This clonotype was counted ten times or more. The CDR3 DNA follows: TGTGCCAGCAGCTCCGGGACAGGGGGAGAGACCCAGTACTTC. This translates into CASSSGTGGETQYF. This chain links TRBV11-1 with TRBJ2-5; 11 positions agree with TRBD1. CDR1 and CDR2 (germline): SGHAT, FQDESV (reference sequence). The CDR3 consists of 14 residues. Germline trimming cut 4 bases from V and 4 bases from J; bases unmatched to any gene: 2.

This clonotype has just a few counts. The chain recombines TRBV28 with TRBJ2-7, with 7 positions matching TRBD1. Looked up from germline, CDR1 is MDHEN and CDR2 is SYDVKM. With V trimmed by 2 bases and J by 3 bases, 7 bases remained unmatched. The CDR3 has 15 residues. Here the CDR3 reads CASSLVRDSRYEQYF. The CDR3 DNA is TGTGCCAGCAGTTTAGTTAGGGACAGTCGCTACGAGCAGTACTTC. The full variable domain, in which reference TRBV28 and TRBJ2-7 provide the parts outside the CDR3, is DVKVTQSSRYLVKRTGEKVFLECVQDMDHENMFWYRQDPGLGLRLIYFSYDVKMKEKGDIPEGYSVSREKKERFSLILESASTNQTSMYLCASSLVRDSRYEQYFGPGTRLTVT.

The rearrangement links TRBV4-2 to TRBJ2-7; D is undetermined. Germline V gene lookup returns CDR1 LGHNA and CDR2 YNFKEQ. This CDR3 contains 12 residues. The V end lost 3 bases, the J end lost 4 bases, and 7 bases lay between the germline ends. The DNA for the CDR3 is TGTGCCAGCAGCCAGAGACCGTACGAGCAGTACTTC. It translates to CASSQRPYEQYF.

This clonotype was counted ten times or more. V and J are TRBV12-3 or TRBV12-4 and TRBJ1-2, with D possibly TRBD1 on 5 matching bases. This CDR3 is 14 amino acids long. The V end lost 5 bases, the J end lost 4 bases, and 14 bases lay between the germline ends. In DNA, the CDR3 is TGTGCCAGCAGTCCGGGGGGGTCCGGCTATGGCTACACCTTC. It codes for CASSPGGSGYGYTF.

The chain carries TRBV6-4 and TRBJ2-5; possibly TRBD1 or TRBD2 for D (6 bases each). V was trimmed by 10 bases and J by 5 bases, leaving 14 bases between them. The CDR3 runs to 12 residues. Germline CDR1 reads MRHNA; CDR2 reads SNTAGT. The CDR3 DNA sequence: TGTGCCACCAACAGGGCGGGGGAGACCCAGTACTTC. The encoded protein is CATNRAGETQYF.